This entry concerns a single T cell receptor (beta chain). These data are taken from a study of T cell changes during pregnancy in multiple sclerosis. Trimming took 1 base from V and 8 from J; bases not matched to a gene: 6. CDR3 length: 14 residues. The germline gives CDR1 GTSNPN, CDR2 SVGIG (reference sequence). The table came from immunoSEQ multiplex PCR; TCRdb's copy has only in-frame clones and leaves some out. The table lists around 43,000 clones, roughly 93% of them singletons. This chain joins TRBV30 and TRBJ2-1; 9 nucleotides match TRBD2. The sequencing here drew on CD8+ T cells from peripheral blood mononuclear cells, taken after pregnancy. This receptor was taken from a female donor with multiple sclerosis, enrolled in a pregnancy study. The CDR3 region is CAWSESSGTDEQFF. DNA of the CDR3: TGTGCCTGGAGTGAATCTAGCGGGACGGATGAGCAGTTCTTC.